What follows describes a single T cell receptor beta chain. Its specificity is unknown. A template switching step contributed a universal primer site, while unique molecular identifiers were present in the cDNA. TCRdb re-derived calls from the 5' RACE reads in MiXCR, one entry per CDR3 protein. The table includes some 1,700,000 distinct CDR3 sequences, under 35% detected once. Healthy Caucasians, and only they, were the donors. The sample is drawn from a study of identical twins. Germline V gene sequence: CDR1 SGDLS, CDR2 YYNGEE. The CDR3 totals 13 residues. V lost 0 bases and J lost 7, with 11 bases in between. Study observations and caveats: Abundant cord blood beta clonotypes carried fewer insertions; memory repertoires showed none.

The specimen sequenced was cord blood. The chain carries TRBV9 and TRBJ2-7, with D hard to call. This clonotype was sampled from a newborn girl in good health. DNA of the CDR3: TGTGCCAGCAGCGTAGAGTTATTAAATGAGCAGTACTTC. It codes for CASSVELLNEQYF.